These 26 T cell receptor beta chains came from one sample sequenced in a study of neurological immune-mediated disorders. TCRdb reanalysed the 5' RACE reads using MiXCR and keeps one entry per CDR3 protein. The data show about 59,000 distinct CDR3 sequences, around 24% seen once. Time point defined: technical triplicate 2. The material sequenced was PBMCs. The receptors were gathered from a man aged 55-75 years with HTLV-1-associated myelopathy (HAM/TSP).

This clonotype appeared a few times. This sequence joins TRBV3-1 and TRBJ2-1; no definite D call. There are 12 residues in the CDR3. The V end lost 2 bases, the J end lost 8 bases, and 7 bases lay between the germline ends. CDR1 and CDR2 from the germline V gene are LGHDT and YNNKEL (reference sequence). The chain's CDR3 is CASSQFRDEQFF. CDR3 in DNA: TGTGCCAGCAGCCAATTCCGGGATGAGCAGTTCTTC.

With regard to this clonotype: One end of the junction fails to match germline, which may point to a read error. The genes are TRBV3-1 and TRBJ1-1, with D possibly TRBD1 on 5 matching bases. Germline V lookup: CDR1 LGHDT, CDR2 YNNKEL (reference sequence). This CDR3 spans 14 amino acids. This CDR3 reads CASSQAGLNTKAFF. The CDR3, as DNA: TGTGCCAGCAGCCAAGCAGGGCTGAACACTAAAGCTTTCTTT.

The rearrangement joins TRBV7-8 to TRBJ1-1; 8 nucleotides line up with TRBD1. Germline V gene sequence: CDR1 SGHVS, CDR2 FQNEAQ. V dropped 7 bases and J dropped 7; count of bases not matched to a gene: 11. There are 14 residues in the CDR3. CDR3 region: CASKRDRGINEAFF. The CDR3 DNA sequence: TGTGCCAGCAAGAGAGACAGGGGAATAAATGAAGCTTTCTTT.

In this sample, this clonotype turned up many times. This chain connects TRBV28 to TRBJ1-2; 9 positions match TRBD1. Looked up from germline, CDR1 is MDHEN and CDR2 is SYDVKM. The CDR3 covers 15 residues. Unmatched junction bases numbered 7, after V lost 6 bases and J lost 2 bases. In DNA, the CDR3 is TGTGCCAGCAGCAACGGACAGGGGCCCAACTATGGCTACACCTTC. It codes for CASSNGQGPNYGYTF.

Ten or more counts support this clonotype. Here the CDR3 reads CSAAGQLANYGYTF. The DNA for the CDR3 is TGCAGTGCCGCTGGACAGCTAGCTAACTATGGCTACACCTTC. The chain has TRBV20-1 and TRBJ1-2; D might be TRBD1 (6 bases). V was cut by 6 bases and J by 0 bases, with 14 bases left in between. Germline V CDR1 and CDR2: DFQATT, SNEGSKA (reference sequence). The CDR3 is 14 amino acids.

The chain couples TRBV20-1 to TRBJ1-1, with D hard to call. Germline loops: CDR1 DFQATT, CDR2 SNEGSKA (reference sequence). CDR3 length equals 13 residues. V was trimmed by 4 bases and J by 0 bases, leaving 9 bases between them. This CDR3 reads CSAMGGMNTEAFF. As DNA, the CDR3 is TGCAGTGCTATGGGCGGTATGAACACTGAAGCTTTCTTT.

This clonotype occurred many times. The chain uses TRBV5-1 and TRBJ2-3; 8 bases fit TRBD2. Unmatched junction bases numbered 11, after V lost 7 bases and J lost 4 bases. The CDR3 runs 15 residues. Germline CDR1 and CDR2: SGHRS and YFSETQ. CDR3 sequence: CASGEAGESPDTQYF. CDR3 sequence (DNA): TGCGCCAGCGGAGAAGCGGGAGAATCGCCAGATACGCAGTATTTT.

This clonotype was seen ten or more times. The CDR3 DNA reads as TGTGCCAGCAGTACCCCTTGGGACAGGGCGCAGTATTTT. Amino acid sequence: CASSTPWDRAQYF. The chain uses TRBV28 and TRBJ2-3; TRBD1 aligns across 9 bases. Germline lookup yields CDR1 MDHEN and CDR2 SYDVKM. This CDR3 contains 13 residues. V was pared by 5 bases and J by 10 bases, with 7 bases of the junction left unmatched.

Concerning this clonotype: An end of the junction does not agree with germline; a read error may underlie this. CDR3 coding DNA: TGCGCCAGCAGCCCCCGGATAGTGGGCAGGACAGAGACGCAGTATTTT. Amino acid sequence: CASSPRIVGRTETQYF. The V call is TRBV5-1, the J call TRBJ2-3; D may be TRBD1 (6 bases). CDR3 length equals 16 residues. Germline loops: CDR1 SGHRS, CDR2 YFSETQ.

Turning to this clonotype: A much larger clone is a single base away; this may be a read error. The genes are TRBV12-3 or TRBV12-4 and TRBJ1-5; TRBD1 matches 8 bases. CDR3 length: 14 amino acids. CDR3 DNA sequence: TGTGCCAGCAGTTTTGGACAGGGCAAGCAGCCCCAGCATTTT. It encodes CASSFGQGKQPQHF.

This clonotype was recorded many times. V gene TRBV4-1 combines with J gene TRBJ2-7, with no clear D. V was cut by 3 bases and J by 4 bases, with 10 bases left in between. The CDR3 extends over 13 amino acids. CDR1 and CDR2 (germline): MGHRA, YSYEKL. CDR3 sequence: CASSQPPLYEQYF. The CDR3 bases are TGCGCCAGCAGCCAGCCACCCCTTTACGAGCAGTACTTC.

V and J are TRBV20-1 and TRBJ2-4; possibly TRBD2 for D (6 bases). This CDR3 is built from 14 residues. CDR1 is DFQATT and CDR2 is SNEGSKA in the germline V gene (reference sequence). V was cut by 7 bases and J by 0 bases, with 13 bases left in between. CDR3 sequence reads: CSVQGGIAKNIQYF. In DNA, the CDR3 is TGCAGTGTGCAGGGCGGGATAGCCAAAAACATTCAGTACTTC.

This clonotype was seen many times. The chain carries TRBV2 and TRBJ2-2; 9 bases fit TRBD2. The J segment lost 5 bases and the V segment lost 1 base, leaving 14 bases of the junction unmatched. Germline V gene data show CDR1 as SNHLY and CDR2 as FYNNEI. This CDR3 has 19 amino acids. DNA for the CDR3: TGTGCCAGCAGTGAAGGTGCCCTTCGCGGGAGGGCGGGGACCGGGGAGCTGTTTTTT. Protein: CASSEGALRGRAGTGELFF.

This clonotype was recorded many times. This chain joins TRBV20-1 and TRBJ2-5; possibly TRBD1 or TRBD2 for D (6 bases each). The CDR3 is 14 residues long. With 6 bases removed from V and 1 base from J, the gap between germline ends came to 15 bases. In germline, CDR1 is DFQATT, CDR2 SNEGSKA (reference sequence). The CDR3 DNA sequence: TGCAGTGCCGTGGGGGCCGGGGGCCAAGAGACCCAGTACTTC. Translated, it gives CSAVGAGGQETQYF.

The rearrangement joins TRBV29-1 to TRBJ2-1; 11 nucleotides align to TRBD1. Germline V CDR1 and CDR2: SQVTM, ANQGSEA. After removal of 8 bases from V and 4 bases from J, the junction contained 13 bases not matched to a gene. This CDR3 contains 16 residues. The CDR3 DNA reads TGCAGCCTAGTCCCGGGACAGGGGGGAGGGTACAATGAGCAGTTCTTC. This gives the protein CSLVPGQGGGYNEQFF.

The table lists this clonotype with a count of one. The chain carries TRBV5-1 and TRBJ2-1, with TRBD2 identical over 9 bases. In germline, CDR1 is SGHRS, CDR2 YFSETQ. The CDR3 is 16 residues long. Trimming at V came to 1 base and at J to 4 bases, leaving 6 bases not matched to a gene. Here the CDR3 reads CASSLSLAGRYNEQFF. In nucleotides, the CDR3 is TGCGCCAGCAGCTTGAGTCTAGCGGGAAGGTACAATGAGCAGTTCTTC.

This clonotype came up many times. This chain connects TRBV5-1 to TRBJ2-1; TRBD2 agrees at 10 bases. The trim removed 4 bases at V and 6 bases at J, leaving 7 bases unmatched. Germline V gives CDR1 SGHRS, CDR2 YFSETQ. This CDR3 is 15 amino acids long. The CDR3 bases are TGCGCCAGCAGCCCTAGCGGGAGTTCGACCAATGAGCAGTTCTTC. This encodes CASSPSGSSTNEQFF.

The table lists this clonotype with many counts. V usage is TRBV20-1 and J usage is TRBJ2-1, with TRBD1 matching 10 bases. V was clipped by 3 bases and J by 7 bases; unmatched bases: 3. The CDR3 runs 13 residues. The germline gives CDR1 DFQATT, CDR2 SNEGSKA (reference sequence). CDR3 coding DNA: TGCAGTGCTAGTAGGACAGGGGGGAATGAGCAGTTCTTC. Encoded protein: CSASRTGGNEQFF.

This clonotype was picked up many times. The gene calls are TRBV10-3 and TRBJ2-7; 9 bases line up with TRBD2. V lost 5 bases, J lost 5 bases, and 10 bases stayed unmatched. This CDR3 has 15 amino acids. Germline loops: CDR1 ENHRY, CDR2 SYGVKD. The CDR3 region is CAISPGGRAMDEQYF. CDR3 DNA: TGTGCCATCAGTCCCGGCGGGAGGGCCATGGACGAGCAGTACTTC.

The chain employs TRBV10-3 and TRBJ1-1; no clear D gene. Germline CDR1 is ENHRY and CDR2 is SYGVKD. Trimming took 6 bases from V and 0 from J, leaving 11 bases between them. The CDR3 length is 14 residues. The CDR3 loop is CAISPGVMNTEAFF. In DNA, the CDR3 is TGTGCCATCAGCCCCGGGGTGATGAACACTGAAGCTTTCTTT.

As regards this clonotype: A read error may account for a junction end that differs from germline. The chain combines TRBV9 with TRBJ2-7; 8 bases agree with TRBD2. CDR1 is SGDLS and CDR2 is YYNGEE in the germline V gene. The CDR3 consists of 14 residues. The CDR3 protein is CASSVTGGPDEQYF. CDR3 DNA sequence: TGTGCCAGCAGCGTAACGGGAGGGCCCGACGAGCAGTATTTC. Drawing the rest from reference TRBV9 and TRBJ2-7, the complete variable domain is DSGVTQTPKHLITATGQRVTLRCSPRSGDLSVYWYQQSLDQGLQFLIQYYNGEERAKGNILERFSAQQFPDLHSELNLSSLELGDSALYFCASSVTGGPDEQYFGPGTRLTVT.

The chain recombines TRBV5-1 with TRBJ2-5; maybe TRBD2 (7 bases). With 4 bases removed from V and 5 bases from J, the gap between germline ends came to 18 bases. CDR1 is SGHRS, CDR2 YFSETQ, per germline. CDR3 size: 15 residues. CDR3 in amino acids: CASSPTPGGVETQYF. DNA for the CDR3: TGCGCCAGCAGCCCTACCCCGGGGGGCGTGGAGACCCAGTACTTC. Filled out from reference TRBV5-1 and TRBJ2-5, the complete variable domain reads KAGVTQTPRYLIKTRGQQVTLSCSPISGHRSVSWYQQTPGQGLQFLFEYFSETQRNKGNFPGRFSGRQFSNSRSEMNVSTLELGDSALYLCASSPTPGGVETQYFGPGTRLLVL.

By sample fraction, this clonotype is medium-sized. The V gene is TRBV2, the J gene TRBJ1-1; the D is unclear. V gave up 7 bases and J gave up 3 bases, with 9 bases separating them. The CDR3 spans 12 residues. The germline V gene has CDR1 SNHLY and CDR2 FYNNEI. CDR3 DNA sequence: TGTGCCAGCATCATGTCTCACACTGAAGCTTTCTTT. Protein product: CASIMSHTEAFF.

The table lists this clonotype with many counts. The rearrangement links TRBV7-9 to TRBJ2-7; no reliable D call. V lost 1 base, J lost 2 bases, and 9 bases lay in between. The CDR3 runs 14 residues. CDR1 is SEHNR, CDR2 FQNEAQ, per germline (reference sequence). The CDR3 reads CASSLEQSTYEQYF. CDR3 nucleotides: TGTGCCAGCAGCTTAGAACAGAGCACCTACGAGCAGTACTTC.

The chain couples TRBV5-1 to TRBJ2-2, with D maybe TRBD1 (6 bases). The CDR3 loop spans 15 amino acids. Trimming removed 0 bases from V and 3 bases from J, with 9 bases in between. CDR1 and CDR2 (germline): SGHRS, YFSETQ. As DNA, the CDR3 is TGCGCCAGCAGCTTGGTACAGGGCTACACCGGGGAGCTGTTTTTT. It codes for CASSLVQGYTGELFF.

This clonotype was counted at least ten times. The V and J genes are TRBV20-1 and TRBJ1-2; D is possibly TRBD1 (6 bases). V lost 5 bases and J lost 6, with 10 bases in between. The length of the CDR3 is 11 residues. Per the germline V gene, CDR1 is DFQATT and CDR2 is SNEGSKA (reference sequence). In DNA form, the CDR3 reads TGCAGTGCTCCTGGGGGGCATGGCTACACCTTC. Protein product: CSAPGGHGYTF.